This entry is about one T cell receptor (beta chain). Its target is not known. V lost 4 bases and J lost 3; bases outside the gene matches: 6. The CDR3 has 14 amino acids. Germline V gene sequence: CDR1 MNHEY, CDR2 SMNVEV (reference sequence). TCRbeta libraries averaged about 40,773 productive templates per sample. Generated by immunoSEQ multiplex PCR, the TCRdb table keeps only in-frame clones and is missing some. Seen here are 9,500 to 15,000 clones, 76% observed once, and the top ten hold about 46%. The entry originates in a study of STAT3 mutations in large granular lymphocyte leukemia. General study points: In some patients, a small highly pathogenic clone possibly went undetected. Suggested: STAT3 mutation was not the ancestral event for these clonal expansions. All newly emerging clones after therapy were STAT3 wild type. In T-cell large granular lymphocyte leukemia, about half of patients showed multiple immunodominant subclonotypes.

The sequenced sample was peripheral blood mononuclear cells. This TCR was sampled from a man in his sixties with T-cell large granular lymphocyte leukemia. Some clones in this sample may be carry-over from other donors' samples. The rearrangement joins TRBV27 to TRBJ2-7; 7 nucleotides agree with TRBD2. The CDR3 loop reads CASSWRGRDYEQYF. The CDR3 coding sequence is TGTGCCAGCAGTTGGCGCGGGAGAGACTACGAGCAGTACTTC.